A single sample gave rise to the 11 T cell receptor beta chains below, sequenced in a study of cytomegalovirus exposure and HLA in healthy donors. The PCR made use of 60 Vbeta and 13 Jbeta primers. Profiling relied on immunoSEQ multiplex PCR, and the TCRdb table lists in-frame clones only, not all of them. The repertoire holds 100,000 to 150,000 clones, with around 85% as singletons. Sequencing was performed on PBMCs. The source of these receptors is a man aged 25-40 years in good health and CMV-seronegative.

For this clone: At one end the junction does not follow the germline gene, possibly because of a read error. Written as DNA, the CDR3 is TGCGCCAGCAGCTTGGAGGGACAGGGGCCAATCAAAAACAGTCAGTACTTC. Residues: CASSLEGQGPIKNSQYF. The V and J genes are TRBV5-1 and TRBJ2-4, with 10 bases identical to TRBD1. Per the germline V gene, CDR1 is SGHRS and CDR2 is YFSETQ. The CDR3 has 17 amino acids.

This clone was seen more than once but under ten times. CDR3 loop: CASSDQGGEQFF. Here the CDR3 DNA reads TGTGCCAGCAGTGATCAAGGGGGAGAGCAGTTCTTC. The V and J genes are TRBV25-1 and TRBJ2-1; a possible D gene is TRBD1 (6 bases). The CDR3 is 12 residues long. V lost 3 bases and J lost 10, with 10 bases in between. Germline loops: CDR1 MGHDK, CDR2 SYGVNS.

The chain carries TRBV28 and TRBJ2-5; maybe TRBD2 (5 bases). The length of the CDR3 is 14 residues. V dropped 5 bases and J dropped 1 base, with 11 bases sitting between them. Germline CDR1 reads MDHEN; CDR2 reads SYDVKM. CDR3 DNA: TGTGCCAGCAGTACCCCCGGGGTCCAAGAGACCCAGTACTTC. It encodes CASSTPGVQETQYF.

The chain recombines TRBV7-2 with TRBJ1-5, with D possibly being TRBD1 (6 bases). The germline V and J ends were trimmed by 3 bases and 6 bases, with 12 bases remaining between them. CDR3 length: 14 amino acids. Germline V gene data show CDR1 as SGHTA and CDR2 as FQGNSA. The CDR3 is CASSLGGGGQPQHF. CDR3 nucleotide sequence: TGTGCCAGCAGCTTGGGGGGGGGCGGTCAGCCCCAGCATTTT.

This clone has a single count. This chain uses TRBV7-2 with TRBJ2-7; 7 bases are a match to TRBD2. J gave up 6 bases and V 1 base, and 9 bases lay outside the gene matches. Looked up from germline, CDR1 is SGHTA and CDR2 is FQGNSA. The CDR3 runs to 15 residues. For the CDR3, the DNA is TGTGCCAGCAGCTTAGATGGGGGGGGTTGGGCCGAGCAGTACTTC. Translating it yields CASSLDGGGWAEQYF.

The CDR3 DNA reads TGTGCCAGCAGTTCCGATTCCGGGACAGGGGTCCACGAGCAGTACTTC. Translating it yields CASSSDSGTGVHEQYF. This chain joins TRBV27 and TRBJ2-7; TRBD1 agrees at 10 bases. V lost 4 bases and J lost 5; bases outside the gene matches: 11. The CDR3 runs 16 residues. Germline V gene data show CDR1 as MNHEY and CDR2 as SMNVEV (reference sequence).

The V gene is TRBV6-4, the J gene TRBJ2-3; TRBD2 agrees at 12 bases. Trimming removed 4 bases from V and 4 bases from J; junction bases left unmatched: 3. The length of the CDR3 is 15 residues. Germline V lookup: CDR1 MRHNA, CDR2 SNTAGT. The CDR3 DNA reads as TGTGCCAGCAGTGCTAGCGGGGGGGCTTCAGATACGCAGTATTTT. It is translated as CASSASGGASDTQYF.

The chain combines TRBV18 with TRBJ1-5; tentative D call: TRBD1 (5 bases). Germline-derived CDR1 and CDR2 are KGHSH and LQKENI. The CDR3 runs to 14 residues. Trimming removed 4 bases at V and 2 bases at J, with 9 bases between. Here the CDR3 reads CASSLGRGNQPQHF. CDR3 bases: TGTGCCAGCTCACTTGGCAGGGGCAATCAGCCCCAGCATTTT.

The V gene is TRBV19, the J gene TRBJ2-7; TRBD1 agrees at 8 bases. Trimming cost V 1 base and J 4 bases; bases outside gene matches: 6. The germline V gene encodes CDR1 LNHDA and CDR2 SQIVND (reference sequence). CDR3 length: 15 amino acids. This chain's CDR3 is CASSIVGQGAYEQYF. In DNA, the CDR3 is TGTGCCAGTAGTATAGTAGGACAGGGTGCGTACGAGCAGTACTTC.

The gene calls are TRBV11-2 and TRBJ2-3; 9 bases are a match to TRBD2. The CDR3 has 19 amino acids. V shed 1 base, J shed 2 bases, and the junction held 13 bases outside the gene matches. The germline V gene has CDR1 SGHAT and CDR2 FQNNGV. CDR3 sequence reads: CASSLALGSSGAFTDTQYF. In DNA form, the CDR3 reads TGTGCCAGCAGCTTAGCATTGGGGTCTAGCGGGGCTTTCACAGATACGCAGTATTTT.

This clone occurred a few times. The chain uses TRBV19 and TRBJ1-1; D is uncertain. Germline CDR1 reads LNHDA; CDR2 reads SQIVND (reference sequence). This CDR3 is built from 18 residues. Trimming took off 2 bases at V and 3 bases at J, with 22 bases between the two ends. CDR3 loop: CASSIRWSRNSPHTEAFF. In DNA, the CDR3 is TGTGCCAGTAGTATAAGGTGGTCGAGAAACAGTCCCCACACTGAAGCTTTCTTT.